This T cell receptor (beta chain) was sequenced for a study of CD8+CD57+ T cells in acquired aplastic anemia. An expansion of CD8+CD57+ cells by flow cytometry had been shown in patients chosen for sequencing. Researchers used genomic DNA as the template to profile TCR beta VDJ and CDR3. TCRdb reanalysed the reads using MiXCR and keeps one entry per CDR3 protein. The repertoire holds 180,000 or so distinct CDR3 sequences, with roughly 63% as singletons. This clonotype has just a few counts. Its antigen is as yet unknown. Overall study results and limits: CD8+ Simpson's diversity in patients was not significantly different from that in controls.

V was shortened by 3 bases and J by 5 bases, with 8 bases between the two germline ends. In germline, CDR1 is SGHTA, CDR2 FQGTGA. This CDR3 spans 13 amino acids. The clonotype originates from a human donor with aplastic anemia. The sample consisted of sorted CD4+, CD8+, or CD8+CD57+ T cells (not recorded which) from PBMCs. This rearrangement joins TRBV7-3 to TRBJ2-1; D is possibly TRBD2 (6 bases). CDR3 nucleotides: TGTGCCAGCAGCTTTGGGGGGAACAATGAGCAGTTCTTC. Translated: CASSFGGNNEQFF.